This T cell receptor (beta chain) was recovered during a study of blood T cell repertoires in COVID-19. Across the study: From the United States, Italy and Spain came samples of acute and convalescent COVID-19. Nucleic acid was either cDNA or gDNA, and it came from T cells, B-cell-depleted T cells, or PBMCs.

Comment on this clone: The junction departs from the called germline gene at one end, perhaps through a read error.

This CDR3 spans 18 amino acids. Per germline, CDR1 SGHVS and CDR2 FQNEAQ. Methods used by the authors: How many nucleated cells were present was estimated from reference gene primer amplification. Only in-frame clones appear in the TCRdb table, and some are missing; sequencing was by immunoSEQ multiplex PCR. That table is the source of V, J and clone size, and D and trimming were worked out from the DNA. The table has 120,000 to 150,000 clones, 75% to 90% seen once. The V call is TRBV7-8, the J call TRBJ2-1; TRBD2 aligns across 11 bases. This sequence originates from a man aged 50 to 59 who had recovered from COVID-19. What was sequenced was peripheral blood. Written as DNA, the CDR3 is TGTGCCAGCAGCTTAGATCCCCTACTTAGCGGGGGGGTAAATGGGCAGTTCTTC. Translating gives CASSLDPLLSGGVNGQFF.